Each of the 11 T cell receptor beta chains below was sequenced from the same sample in a study of T cell repertoires in cytomegalovirus infection. TCRdb independently ran MiXCR on the reads; one entry per CDR3 protein. The data show 400,000 to 600,000 distinct CDR3 sequences, more than 40% seen once. Their target antigens are unknown. The material sequenced was cultured PBMCs, taken from culture after CMV antigen stimulation. The receptors originated from a human donor in good health (CMV status not recorded). Some clones in this sample may be carry-over from other donors' samples.

This chain uses TRBV7-2 with TRBJ2-3; D gene uncertain. Germline CDR1 SGHTA, CDR2 FQGNSA. V was clipped by 5 bases and J by 1 base, with 10 bases between them. The CDR3 runs to 14 residues. The CDR3 loop is CASSQQLGTDTQYF. For the CDR3, the DNA is TGTGCCAGCAGCCAGCAGCTCGGCACAGATACGCAGTATTTT.

On this clonotype: Since the CDR3 does not end with the conserved phenylalanine or tryptophan, this likely comes from a read error. It is unclear where the CDR3 begins or ends on the DNA, so no DNA is shown, and the CDR3 is as TCRdb lists it. J is TRBJ1-2 and V is TRBV7-8. The CDR3 is 13 amino acids in total, end residues counted. In germline, CDR1 is SGHVS, CDR2 FQNEAQ. CDR3: CASSRRLTEGTTL.

The V gene is TRBV7-2, the J gene TRBJ2-7, with TRBD1 identical over 9 bases. The CDR3 has 14 amino acids. Germline lookup yields CDR1 SGHTA and CDR2 FQGNSA. V lost 5 bases and J lost 5; bases outside the gene matches: 7. In DNA form, the CDR3 reads TGTGCCAGCAGCCCTGGGACAGGGTGGGACGAGCAGTACTTC. Protein product: CASSPGTGWDEQYF.

This clonotype appeared many times. The chain has TRBV7-2 and TRBJ1-1, with no clear D. Trimming removed 1 base at V and 2 bases at J, with 8 bases between. The CDR3 spans 14 residues. The germline V gene encodes CDR1 SGHTA and CDR2 FQGNSA. The CDR3: CASSLGGRNTEAFF. CDR3 bases: TGTGCCAGCAGCTTAGGAGGGCGAAACACTGAAGCTTTCTTT.

A few counts support this clonotype. The CDR3 region has the DNA TGTGCCAGCAGCGTTAGCGGGGGGGCCTCCAATGAGCAGTTCTTC. Its protein is CASSVSGGASNEQFF. The V and J genes are TRBV7-6 and TRBJ2-1, with TRBD2 identical over 11 bases. The CDR3 has 15 amino acids. Unmatched junction bases numbered 6, after V lost 5 bases and J lost 6 bases. CDR1 and CDR2 from the germline V gene are SGHVS and FNYEAQ.

This clonotype came up once. This chain links TRBV20-1 with TRBJ1-5; 7 bases line up with TRBD1. Germline values: CDR1 DFQATT, CDR2 SNEGSKA (reference sequence). The length of the CDR3 is 13 residues. V was clipped by 3 bases and J by 3 bases; unmatched bases: 2. The CDR3, as DNA: TGCAGTGCTAGCAGGGGGGTCAATCAGCCCCAGCATTTT. It codes for CSASRGVNQPQHF.

The rearrangement links TRBV29-1 to TRBJ2-7, with 8 bases lining up with TRBD2. The germline V gene encodes CDR1 SQVTM and CDR2 ANQGSEA. This CDR3 region has 17 residues. With 4 bases clipped from V and 4 bases from J, the junction kept 18 bases outside the gene matches. The DNA of the CDR3 is TGCAGCGTTGCCCCCCAACGGCTAGCGGGTGATGGGTACGAGCAGTACTTC. Translated: CSVAPQRLAGDGYEQYF.

This clonotype was found a few times. The V gene is TRBV25-1, the J gene TRBJ1-2, with 8 bases matching TRBD1. CDR3 length equals 12 residues. V was pared by 9 bases and J by 4 bases, with 4 bases of the junction left unmatched. Germline CDR1 MGHDK, CDR2 SYGVNS. The CDR3 DNA reads as TGTGCCAGTTCTCAGGGGGCCTATGGCTACACCTTC. It yields the protein CASSQGAYGYTF.

CDR3 protein: CASSYPVKGYNEQFF. For the CDR3, the DNA is TGTGCCAGCAGTTACCCGGTTAAGGGATACAATGAGCAGTTCTTC. The chain carries TRBV6-5 and TRBJ2-1; D is unresolved. The CDR3 runs 15 residues. Trimming left V 2 bases short and J 4 bases short, with 12 bases between. Germline loops: CDR1 MNHEY, CDR2 SVGAGI.

This chain links TRBV12-3 or TRBV12-4 with TRBJ2-5, with D hard to call. This CDR3 region has 15 residues. V was pared by 1 base and J by 5 bases, with 14 bases between. The chain's CDR3 is CASSLGIHSWETQYF. DNA for the CDR3: TGTGCCAGCAGTTTAGGCATTCATTCTTGGGAGACCCAGTACTTC.

V is TRBV12-5 and J is TRBJ2-3; tentatively, D is TRBD1 (5 bases). From germline, CDR1 is LGHNT and CDR2 FRNRAP. The germline V and J ends were trimmed by 5 bases and 3 bases, with 15 bases remaining between them. The CDR3 length is 15 residues. The CDR3 reads CASGPQGPGTDTQYF. The CDR3 region has the DNA TGTGCTAGTGGTCCTCAGGGCCCCGGGACAGATACGCAGTATTTT.